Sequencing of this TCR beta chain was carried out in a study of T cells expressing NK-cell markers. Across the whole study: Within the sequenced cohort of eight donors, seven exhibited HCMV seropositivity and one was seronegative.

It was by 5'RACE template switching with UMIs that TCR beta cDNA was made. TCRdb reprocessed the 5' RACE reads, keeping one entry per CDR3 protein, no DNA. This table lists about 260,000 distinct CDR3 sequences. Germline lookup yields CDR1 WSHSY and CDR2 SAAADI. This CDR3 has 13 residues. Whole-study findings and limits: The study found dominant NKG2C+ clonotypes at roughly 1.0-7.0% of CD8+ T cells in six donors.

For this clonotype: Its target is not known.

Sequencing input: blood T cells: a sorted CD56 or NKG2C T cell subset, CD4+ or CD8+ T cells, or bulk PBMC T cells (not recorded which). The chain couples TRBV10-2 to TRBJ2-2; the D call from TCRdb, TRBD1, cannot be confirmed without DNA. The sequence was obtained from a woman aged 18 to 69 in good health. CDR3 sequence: CASWDRGTGELFF.